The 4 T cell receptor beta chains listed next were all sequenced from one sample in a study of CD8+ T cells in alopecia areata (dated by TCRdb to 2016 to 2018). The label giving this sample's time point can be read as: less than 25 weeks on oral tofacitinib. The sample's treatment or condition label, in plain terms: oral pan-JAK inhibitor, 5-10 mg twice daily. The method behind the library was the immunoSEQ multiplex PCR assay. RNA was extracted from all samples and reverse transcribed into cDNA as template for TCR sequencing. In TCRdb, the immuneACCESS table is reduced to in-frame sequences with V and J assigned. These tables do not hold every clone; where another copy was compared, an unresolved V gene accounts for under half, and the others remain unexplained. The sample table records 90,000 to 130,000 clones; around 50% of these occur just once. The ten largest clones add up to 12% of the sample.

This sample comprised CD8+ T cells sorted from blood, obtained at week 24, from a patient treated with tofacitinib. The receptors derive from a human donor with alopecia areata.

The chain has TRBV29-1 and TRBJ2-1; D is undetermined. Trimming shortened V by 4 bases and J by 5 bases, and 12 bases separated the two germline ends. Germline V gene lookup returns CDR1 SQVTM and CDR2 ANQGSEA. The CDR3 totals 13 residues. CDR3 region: CSVVGVAHNEQFF. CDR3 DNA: TGCAGCGTTGTCGGAGTAGCCCACAATGAGCAGTTCTTC.

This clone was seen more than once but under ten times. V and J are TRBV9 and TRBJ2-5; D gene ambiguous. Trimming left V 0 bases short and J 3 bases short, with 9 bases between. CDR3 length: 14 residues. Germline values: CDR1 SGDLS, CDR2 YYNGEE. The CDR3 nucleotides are TGTGCCAGCAGCGTAGCTGGAAGGGAAGAGACCCAGTACTTC. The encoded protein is CASSVAGREETQYF.

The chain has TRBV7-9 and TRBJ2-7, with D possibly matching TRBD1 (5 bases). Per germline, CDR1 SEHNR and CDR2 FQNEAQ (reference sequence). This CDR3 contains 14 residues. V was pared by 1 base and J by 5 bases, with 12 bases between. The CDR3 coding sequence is TGTGCCAGCAGCTTAGAGTCAAGGGGCCACGAGCAGTACTTC. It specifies CASSLESRGHEQYF. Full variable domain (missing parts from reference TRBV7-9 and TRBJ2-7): DTGVSQNPRHKITKRGQNVTFRCDPISEHNRLYWYRQTLGQGPEFLTYFQNEAQLEKSRLLSDRFSAERPKGSFSTLEIQRTEQGDSAMYLCASSLESRGHEQYFGPGTRLTVT.

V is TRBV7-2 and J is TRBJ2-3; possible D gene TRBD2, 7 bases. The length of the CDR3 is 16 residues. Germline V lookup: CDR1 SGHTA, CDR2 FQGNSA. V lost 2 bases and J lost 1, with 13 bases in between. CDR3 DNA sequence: TGTGCCAGCAGCTTAACTTTCGGGGGGCGCACAGATACGCAGTATTTT. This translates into CASSLTFGGRTDTQYF.